This TCR beta chain was captured by sequencing in a study of shared clonotypes between healthy human individuals. Overall study: Three plates were used per donor for CD4 naive, three for CD4 memory, two for CD8 naive and one for CD8 memory. Overall study results and limits: It was observed that about 5% of naive CD4 clonotypes were shared across a handful of donors.

Cells designated naive CD8 were CD45RO-negative and were positively selected for CCR7, with terminally differentiated effector memory CD45RA+ cells excluded. The data were produced by immunoSEQ multiplex PCR, yet TCRdb's version contains in-frame clones alone and is incomplete. In the table there are about 2.2 million clones, 80% to 95% of which are singletons. For this clone: The antigen remains undetermined.

The TCR comes from a man aged 18-30 years in good health. Some clones in this sample may be carry-over from other donors' samples. The sequencing input was naive CD8+ T cells from PBMCs.

CDR3 coding DNA: TGTGCCAGCAGCTTACCTAGCGGTTCCTACGAGCAGTACTTC. As protein: CASSLPSGSYEQYF. The gene calls are TRBV7-9 and TRBJ2-7, with 7 bases aligning to TRBD2. CDR3 size: 14 residues. Germline CDR1 SEHNR, CDR2 FQNEAQ (reference sequence). V trimming: 2 bases; J trimming: 1 base; junction bases outside the gene matches: 2.